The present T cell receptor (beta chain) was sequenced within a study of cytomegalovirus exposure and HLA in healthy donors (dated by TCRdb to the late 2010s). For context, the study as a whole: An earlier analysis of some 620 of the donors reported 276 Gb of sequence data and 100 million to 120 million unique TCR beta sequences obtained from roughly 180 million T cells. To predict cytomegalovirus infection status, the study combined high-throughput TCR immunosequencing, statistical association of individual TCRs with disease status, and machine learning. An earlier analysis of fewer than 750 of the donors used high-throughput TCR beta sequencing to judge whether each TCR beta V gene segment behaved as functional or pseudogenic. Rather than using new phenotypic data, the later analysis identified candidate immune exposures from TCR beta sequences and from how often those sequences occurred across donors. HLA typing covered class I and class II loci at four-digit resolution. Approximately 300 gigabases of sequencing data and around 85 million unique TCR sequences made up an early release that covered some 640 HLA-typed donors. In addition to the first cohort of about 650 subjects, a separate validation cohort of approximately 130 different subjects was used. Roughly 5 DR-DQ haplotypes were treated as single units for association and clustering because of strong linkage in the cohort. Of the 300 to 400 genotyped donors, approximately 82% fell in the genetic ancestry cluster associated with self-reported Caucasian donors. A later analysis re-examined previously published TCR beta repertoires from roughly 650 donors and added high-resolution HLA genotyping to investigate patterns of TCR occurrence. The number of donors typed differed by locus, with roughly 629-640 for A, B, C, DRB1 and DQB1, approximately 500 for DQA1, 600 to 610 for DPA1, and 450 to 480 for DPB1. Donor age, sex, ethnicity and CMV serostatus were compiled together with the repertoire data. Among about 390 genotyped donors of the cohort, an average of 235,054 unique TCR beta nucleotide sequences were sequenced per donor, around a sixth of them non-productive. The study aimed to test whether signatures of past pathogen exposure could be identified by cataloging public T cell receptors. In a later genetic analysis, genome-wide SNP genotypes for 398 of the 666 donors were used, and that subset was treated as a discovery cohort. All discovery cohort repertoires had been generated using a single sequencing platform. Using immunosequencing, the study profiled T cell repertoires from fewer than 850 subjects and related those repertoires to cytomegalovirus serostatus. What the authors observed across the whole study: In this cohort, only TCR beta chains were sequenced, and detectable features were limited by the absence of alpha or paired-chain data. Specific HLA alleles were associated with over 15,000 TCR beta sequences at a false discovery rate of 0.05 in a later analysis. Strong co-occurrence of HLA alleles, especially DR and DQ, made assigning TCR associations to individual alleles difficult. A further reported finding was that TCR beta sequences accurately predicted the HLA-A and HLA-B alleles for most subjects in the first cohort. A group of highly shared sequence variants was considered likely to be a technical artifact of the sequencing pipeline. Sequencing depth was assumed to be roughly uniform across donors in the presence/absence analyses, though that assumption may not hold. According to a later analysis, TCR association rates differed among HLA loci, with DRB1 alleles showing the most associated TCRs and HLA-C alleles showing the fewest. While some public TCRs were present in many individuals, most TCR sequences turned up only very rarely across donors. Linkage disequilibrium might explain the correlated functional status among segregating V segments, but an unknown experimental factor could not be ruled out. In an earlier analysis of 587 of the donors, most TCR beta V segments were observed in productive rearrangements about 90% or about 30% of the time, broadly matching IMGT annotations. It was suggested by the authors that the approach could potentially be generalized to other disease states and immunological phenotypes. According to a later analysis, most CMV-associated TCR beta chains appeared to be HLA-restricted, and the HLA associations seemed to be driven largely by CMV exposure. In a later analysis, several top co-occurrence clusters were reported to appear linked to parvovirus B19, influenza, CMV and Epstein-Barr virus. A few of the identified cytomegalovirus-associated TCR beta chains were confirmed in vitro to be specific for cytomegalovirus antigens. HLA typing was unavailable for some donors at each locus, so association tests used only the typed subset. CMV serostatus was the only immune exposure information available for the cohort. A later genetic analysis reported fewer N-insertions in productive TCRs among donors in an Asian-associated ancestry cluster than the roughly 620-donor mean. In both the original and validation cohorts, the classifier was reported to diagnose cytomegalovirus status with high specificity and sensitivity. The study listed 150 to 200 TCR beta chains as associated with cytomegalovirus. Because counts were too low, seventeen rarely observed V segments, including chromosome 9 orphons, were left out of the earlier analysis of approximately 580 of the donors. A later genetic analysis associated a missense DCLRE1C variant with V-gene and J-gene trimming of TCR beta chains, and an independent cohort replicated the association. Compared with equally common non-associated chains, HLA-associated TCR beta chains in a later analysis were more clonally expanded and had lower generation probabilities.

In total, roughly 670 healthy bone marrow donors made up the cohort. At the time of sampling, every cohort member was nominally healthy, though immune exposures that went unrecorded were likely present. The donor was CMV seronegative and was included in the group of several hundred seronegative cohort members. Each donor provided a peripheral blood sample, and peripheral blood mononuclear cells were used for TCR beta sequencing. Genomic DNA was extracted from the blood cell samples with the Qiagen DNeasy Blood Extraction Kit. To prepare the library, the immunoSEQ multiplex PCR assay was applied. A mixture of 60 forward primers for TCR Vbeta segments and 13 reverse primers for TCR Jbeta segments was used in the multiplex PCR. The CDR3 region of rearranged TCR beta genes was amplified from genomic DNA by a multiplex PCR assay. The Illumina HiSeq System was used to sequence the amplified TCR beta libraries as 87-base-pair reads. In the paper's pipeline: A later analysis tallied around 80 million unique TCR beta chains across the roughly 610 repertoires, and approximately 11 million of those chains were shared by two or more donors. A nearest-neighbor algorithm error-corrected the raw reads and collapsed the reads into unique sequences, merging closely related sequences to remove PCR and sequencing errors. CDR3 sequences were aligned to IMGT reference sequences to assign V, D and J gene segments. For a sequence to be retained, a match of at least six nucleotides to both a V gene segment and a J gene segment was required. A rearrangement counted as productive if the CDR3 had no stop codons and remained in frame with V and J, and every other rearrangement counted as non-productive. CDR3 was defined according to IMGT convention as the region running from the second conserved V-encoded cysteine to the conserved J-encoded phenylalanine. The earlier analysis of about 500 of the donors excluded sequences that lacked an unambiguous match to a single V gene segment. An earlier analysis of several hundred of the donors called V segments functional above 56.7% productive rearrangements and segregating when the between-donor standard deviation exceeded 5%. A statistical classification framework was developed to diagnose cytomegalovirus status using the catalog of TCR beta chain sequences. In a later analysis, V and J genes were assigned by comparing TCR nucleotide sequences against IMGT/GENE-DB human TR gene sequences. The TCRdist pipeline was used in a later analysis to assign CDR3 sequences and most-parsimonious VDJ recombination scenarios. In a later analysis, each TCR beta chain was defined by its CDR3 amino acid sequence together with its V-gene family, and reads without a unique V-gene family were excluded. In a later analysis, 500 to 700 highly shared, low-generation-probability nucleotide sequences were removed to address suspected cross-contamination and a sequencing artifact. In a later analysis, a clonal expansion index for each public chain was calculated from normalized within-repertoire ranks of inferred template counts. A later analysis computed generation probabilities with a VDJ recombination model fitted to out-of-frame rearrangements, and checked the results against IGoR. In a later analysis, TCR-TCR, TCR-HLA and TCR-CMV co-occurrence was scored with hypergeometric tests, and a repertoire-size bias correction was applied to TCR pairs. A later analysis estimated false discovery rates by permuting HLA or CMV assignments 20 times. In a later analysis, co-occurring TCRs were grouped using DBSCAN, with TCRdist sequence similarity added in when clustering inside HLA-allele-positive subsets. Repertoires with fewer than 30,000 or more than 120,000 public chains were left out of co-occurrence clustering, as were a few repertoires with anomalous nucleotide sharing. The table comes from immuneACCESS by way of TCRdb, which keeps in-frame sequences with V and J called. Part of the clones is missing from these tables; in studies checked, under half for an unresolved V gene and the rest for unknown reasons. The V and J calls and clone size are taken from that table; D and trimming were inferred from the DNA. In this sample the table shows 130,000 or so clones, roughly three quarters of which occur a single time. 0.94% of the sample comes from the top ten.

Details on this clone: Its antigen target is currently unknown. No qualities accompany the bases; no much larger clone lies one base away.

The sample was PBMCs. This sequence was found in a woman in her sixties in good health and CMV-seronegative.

In nucleotide form, the sequence is TGTGCCAGCAGCTCCACGGGGACTTTTTCCTACAATGAGCAGTTCTTC. Translated, this is CASSSTGTFSYNEQFF. The chain is assembled from TRBV7-3 and TRBJ2-1, and TRBD2 may be the D gene, going by 6 matching bases. Its CDR3 holds 16 amino acids, cysteine through phenylalanine. Only CDR3 DNA remains: 48 bases, in frame from the first base. CDR1 and CDR2, looked up from the germline V gene, are SGHTA and FQGTGA. V is cut by 4 bases and J by 1 base, and the space between the germline ends is 14 bases.